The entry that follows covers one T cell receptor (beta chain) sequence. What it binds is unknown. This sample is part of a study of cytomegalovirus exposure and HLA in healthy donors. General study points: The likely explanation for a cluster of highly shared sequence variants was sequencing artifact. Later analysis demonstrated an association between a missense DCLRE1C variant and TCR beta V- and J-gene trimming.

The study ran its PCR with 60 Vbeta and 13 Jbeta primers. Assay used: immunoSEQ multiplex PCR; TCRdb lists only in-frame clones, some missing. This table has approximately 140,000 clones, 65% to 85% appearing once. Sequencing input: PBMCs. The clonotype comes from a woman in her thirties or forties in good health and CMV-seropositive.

For the CDR3, the DNA is TGTGCCATCAGGGAGACAGGGGCCGAAGCTTTCTTT. Translated: CAIRETGAEAFF. The rearrangement joins TRBV10-3 to TRBJ1-1; 8 bases are a match to TRBD1. The CDR3 extends over 12 amino acids. Germline V gene sequence: CDR1 ENHRY, CDR2 SYGVKD. Trimming removed 6 bases from V and 8 bases from J; junction bases left unmatched: 5.